Listed below are T cell receptor beta chains from one sample, sequenced in a study of cytomegalovirus exposure and HLA in healthy donors. Sequencing was performed with immunoSEQ multiplex PCR; in TCRdb, only in-frame clones are kept and a portion is missing. The data hold about 93,000 clones, with around 78% observed a single time. Sequenced input: PBMCs. Source of these receptors: a man aged 25-40 years in good health and CMV-seronegative. Each CDR3 is given with its conserved first and last residue. Fields, in order: V gene, J gene, clone size, CDR3 protein. Size is stated for part of the rows, as once, few or many counts, or as a class when the clone is expanded.

v_gene: TRBV5-1
j_gene: TRBJ1-1
abundance: few
CDR3aa: CASSYRVATEAFF

v_gene: TRBV5-7
j_gene: TRBJ2-3
abundance: once
CDR3aa: CASSSEAWTGRTDTQYF

v_gene: TRBV27
j_gene: TRBJ1-4
abundance: -
CDR3aa: CASRRRDRDNEKLFF

v_gene: TRBV6-5
j_gene: TRBJ1-3
abundance: -
CDR3aa: CASKLEWGAGNTIYF

v_gene: TRBV27
j_gene: TRBJ2-3
abundance: -
CDR3aa: CASKSRAGTSTDTQYF

v_gene: TRBV4-3
j_gene: TRBJ2-7
abundance: -
CDR3aa: CASSQDWTSYEQYF

v_gene: TRBV11-2
j_gene: TRBJ2-3
abundance: -
CDR3aa: CASSSGQGRTDTQYF

v_gene: TRBV6-4
j_gene: TRBJ2-3
abundance: few
CDR3aa: CASSDGTSGGTDTQYF

v_gene: TRBV11-3
j_gene: TRBJ1-1
abundance: -
CDR3aa: CASSLGDITEAFF

v_gene: TRBV7-9
j_gene: TRBJ2-7
abundance: -
CDR3aa: CASSRRGTGSYEQYF

v_gene: TRBV6-6
j_gene: TRBJ2-1
abundance: many
CDR3aa: CASSYSMSSQFF

v_gene: TRBV4-2
j_gene: TRBJ1-1
abundance: -
CDR3aa: CASSHLGANTEAFF

v_gene: TRBV5-1
j_gene: TRBJ1-5
abundance: few
CDR3aa: CASSLGGDNQPQHF

v_gene: TRBV10-3
j_gene: TRBJ2-1
abundance: -
CDR3aa: CAISDASGRVNEQFF

v_gene: TRBV11-2
j_gene: TRBJ2-1
abundance: -
CDR3aa: CASSTGLPDYNEQFF

v_gene: TRBV5-6
j_gene: TRBJ2-4
abundance: medium-sized
CDR3aa: CASSLGGAGNIQYF

v_gene: TRBV6-5
j_gene: TRBJ1-2
abundance: -
CDR3aa: CASSSPTQGITF

v_gene: TRBV7-6
j_gene: TRBJ2-2
abundance: -
CDR3aa: CASSLVAANTGELFF

v_gene: TRBV4-3
j_gene: TRBJ2-2
abundance: few
CDR3aa: CASSQADRWSGELFF

v_gene: TRBV9
j_gene: TRBJ1-1
abundance: -
CDR3aa: CASSGGQGNTEAFF

v_gene: TRBV5-1
j_gene: TRBJ2-2
abundance: -
CDR3aa: CASSLLTSGGPLDTGELFF

v_gene: TRBV5-4
j_gene: TRBJ1-1
abundance: few
CDR3aa: CASSVEGARTEAFF